These 13 T cell receptor beta chains originate from one sample sequenced in a study of blood T cell repertoires in COVID-19 (TCRdb year 2020). The library was produced with the immunoSEQ multiplex PCR assay. TCRdb obtained this table from immuneACCESS and retained in-frame rearrangements with V and J assigned. These tables miss some clones; where compared with another copy, unresolved V genes account for less than half of the shortfall, and the remainder is unexplained. Here the sample has 200,000 to 300,000 clones; 80% to 85% occur a single time. Of the sample, around 4% falls within the top ten clones. Sequencing used peripheral blood. Receptor source: a man aged 55-75 years with acute or convalescent COVID-19.

The rearrangement links TRBV10-3 to TRBJ2-1; D gene ambiguous. This CDR3 contains 14 residues. V lost 3 bases and J lost 9, with 15 bases in between. The germline V gene has CDR1 ENHRY and CDR2 SYGVKD. CDR3 DNA: TGTGCCATCAGTGATGTTTACTCACCTAGTGAGCAGTTCTTC. Amino acids: CAISDVYSPSEQFF.

The rearrangement links TRBV19 to TRBJ1-5; D remains ambiguous. Between the trimmed V and J ends, which lost 2 bases and 5 bases, there was a span of 10 bases. From germline, CDR1 is LNHDA and CDR2 SQIVND (reference sequence). There are 14 residues in the CDR3. The chain's CDR3 is CASSIQAGYQPQHF. As DNA, the CDR3 is TGTGCCAGTAGTATACAAGCAGGCTATCAGCCCCAGCATTTT.

This clone was counted between two and nine times. The chain couples TRBV28 to TRBJ1-5; 8 bases match TRBD1. With V trimmed by 5 bases and J by 10 bases, 7 bases remained unmatched. The CDR3 is made up of 13 amino acids. CDR1 and CDR2 from the germline V gene are MDHEN and SYDVKM. Here the CDR3 reads CASSIPGTGPQHF. DNA of the CDR3: TGTGCCAGCAGTATCCCGGGGACAGGCCCCCAGCATTTT.

The chain employs TRBV7-2 and TRBJ2-6, with a tentative D call TRBD2 (7 bases). CDR3 length: 15 residues. V lost 11 bases and J 4 bases, leaving 18 bases between the germline ends. Germline loops: CDR1 SGHTA, CDR2 FQGNSA. CDR3 protein: CALRGGAPGANVLTF. CDR3 nucleotide sequence: TGTGCCCTCAGAGGGGGGGCGCCCGGGGCCAACGTCCTGACTTTC. Drawing the rest from reference TRBV7-2 and TRBJ2-6, the complete variable domain is GAGVSQSPSNKVTEKGKDVELRCDPISGHTALYWYRQSLGQGLEFLIYFQGNSAPDKSGLPSDRFSAERTGGSVSTLTIQRTQQEDSAVYLCALRGGAPGANVLTFGAGSRLTVL.

The rearrangement uses TRBV11-2 and TRBJ2-7, with TRBD2 identical over 7 bases. Per germline, CDR1 SGHAT and CDR2 FQNNGV. This CDR3 has 14 amino acids. J lost 3 bases, V lost 5 bases, and 7 bases had no gene match. CDR3 bases: TGTGCCAGCAGCCCTGGGGCGGGGGACTACGAGCAGTACTTC. This encodes CASSPGAGDYEQYF.

The chain recombines TRBV7-8 with TRBJ2-3; 9 bases match TRBD1. The length of the CDR3 is 13 residues. V shed 8 bases, J shed 2 bases, and the junction held 2 bases outside the gene matches. From germline, CDR1 is SGHVS and CDR2 FQNEAQ. CDR3 loop: CASRDRVTDTQYF. CDR3 nucleotide sequence: TGTGCCAGCCGGGACAGGGTCACAGATACGCAGTATTTT.

This clone occurred a few times. The sample holds other DNA sequences that translate to the same CDR3. For the CDR3, the DNA is TGTGCCAGCTCACCATTTAACCAAGAGACCCAGTACTTC. It is translated as CASSPFNQETQYF. The chain has TRBV18 and TRBJ2-5; D is undetermined. CDR1 and CDR2 (germline): KGHSH, LQKENI. CDR3 size: 13 residues. Trimming stripped 2 bases from V and 0 bases from J, with 4 bases between.

The chain links TRBV19 to TRBJ1-1; D gene ambiguous. The V end lost 7 bases, the J end lost 1 base, and 10 bases lay between the germline ends. This CDR3 is built from 13 residues. Germline V gene data show CDR1 as LNHDA and CDR2 as SQIVND (reference sequence). The CDR3 DNA is TGTGCCAGTACCCTAGGTCAGAACACTGAAGCTTTCTTT. It yields the protein CASTLGQNTEAFF.

The chain carries TRBV5-6 and TRBJ1-2; 7 nucleotides match TRBD1. Germline V lookup: CDR1 SGHDT, CDR2 YYEEEE. J gave up 6 bases and V 0 bases, and 14 bases lay outside the gene matches. The CDR3 extends over 17 amino acids. The CDR3 DNA reads as TGTGCCAGCAGCTTGGCGGGACAGTCCTTTACGCTTCATGGCTACACCTTC. This sequence encodes CASSLAGQSFTLHGYTF.

This chain joins TRBV28 and TRBJ1-2; a weak D match, TRBD1 (5 bases). The CDR3 totals 14 residues. The V gene lost 3 bases and the J gene lost 1 base, with 9 bases spanning the gap. Germline V gene lookup returns CDR1 MDHEN and CDR2 SYDVKM. CDR3 bases: TGTGCCAGCAGTTTGGCAGGGATTAACTATGGCTACACCTTC. It encodes CASSLAGINYGYTF.

The J gene is TRBJ1-1, the V gene TRBV7-6, with D possibly TRBD1 on 5 matching bases. The ends were cut back, 1 base at V and 8 bases at J, with 11 bases in the middle. The CDR3 runs to 13 residues. Germline values: CDR1 SGHVS, CDR2 FNYEAQ. CDR3: CASSLGGFTEAFF. CDR3 bases: TGTGCCAGCAGCTTAGGGGGCTTTACGGAAGCTTTCTTT. The full variable domain, with the rest looked up from reference TRBV7-6 and TRBJ1-1, is GAGVSQSPRYKVTKRGQDVALRCDPISGHVSLYWYRQALGQGPEFLTYFNYEAQQDKSGLPNDRFSAERPEGSISTLTIQRTEQRDSAMYRCASSLGGFTEAFFGQGTRLTVV.

The chain links TRBV28 to TRBJ2-7; 7 bases are a match to TRBD1. Looked up from germline, CDR1 is MDHEN and CDR2 is SYDVKM. The CDR3 extends over 13 amino acids. Unmatched junction bases numbered 4, after V lost 6 bases and J lost 2 bases. The CDR3 loop reads CASRPQGTYEQYF. In DNA form, the CDR3 reads TGTGCCAGCAGACCACAGGGGACCTACGAGCAGTACTTC.

This clone came up a few times. This chain connects TRBV7-9 to TRBJ1-1, with D possibly matching TRBD1 (6 bases). The V end was cut by 2 bases, the J end by 11 bases, with 15 bases between. Germline lookup yields CDR1 SEHNR and CDR2 FQNEAQ (reference sequence). CDR3 length: 13 residues. CDR3 loop: CASSLSGQTLAFF. DNA of the CDR3: TGTGCCAGCAGCTTATCCGGACAGACCTTGGCTTTCTTT.